This T cell receptor beta chain was captured by sequencing in a study of cytomegalovirus exposure and HLA in healthy donors. For the study at large: An early release of data contained 80 million to 85 million unique TCRs, which came from HLA-typed donors. Regarding the study as a whole: Later findings reportedly placed an Asian-associated ancestry cluster below the approximately 670-donor mean for N-insertions. Most CMV-associated TCR beta chains appeared HLA-restricted in a later analysis.

Of note for this clone: Its antigen is currently unknown.

CDR3 size: 15 residues. V was pared by 8 bases and J by 5 bases, with 12 bases of the junction left unmatched. Per the germline V gene, CDR1 is MDHEN and CDR2 is SYDVKM. Use of 60 Vbeta and 13 Jbeta primers characterized the PCR. The assay was immunoSEQ multiplex PCR, and TCRdb's table has in-frame clones only and misses some. This sample has about 120,000 clones, with approximately 72% found just once. This clonotype was sampled from a man younger than 30 in good health and CMV-seronegative. This chain links TRBV28 with TRBJ2-3, with 8 positions matching TRBD2. What was sequenced was PBMCs. Written as DNA, the CDR3 is TGTGCCAGCGGAGAACCTCGGAGCGGGAGAGATACGCAGTATTTT. It is translated as CASGEPRSGRDTQYF.